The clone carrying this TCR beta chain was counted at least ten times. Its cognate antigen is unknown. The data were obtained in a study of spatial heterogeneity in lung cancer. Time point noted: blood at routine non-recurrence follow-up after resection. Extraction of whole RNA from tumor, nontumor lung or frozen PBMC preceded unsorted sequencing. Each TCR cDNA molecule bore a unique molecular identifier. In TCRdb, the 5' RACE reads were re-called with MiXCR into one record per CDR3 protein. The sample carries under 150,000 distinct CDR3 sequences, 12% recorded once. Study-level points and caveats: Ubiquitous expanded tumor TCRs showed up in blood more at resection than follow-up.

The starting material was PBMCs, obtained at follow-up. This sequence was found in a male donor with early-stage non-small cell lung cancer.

This CDR3 reads CASRQTVPYGYTF. Here the CDR3 DNA reads TGTGCCAGCAGACAGACAGTTCCCTATGGCTACACCTTC. The chain joins TRBV12-3 or TRBV12-4 to TRBJ1-2; a possible D gene is TRBD1 (5 bases). This CDR3 spans 13 amino acids. Trimming left V 6 bases short and J 4 bases short, with 12 bases between.